One sample yielded the 10 T cell receptor beta chains listed below, sequenced in a study of STAT5B mutations in CD4+ large granular lymphocyte leukemia (dated by TCRdb to between 2021 and 2024). Library creation used the immunoSEQ multiplex PCR assay. TCRdb stores this immuneACCESS table with in-frame sequences only. Part of the clones is absent; in the studies checked, under half of the shortfall reflects unresolved V genes, and no reason is known for the rest. The sample contains 30,000 to 40,000 clones, over 65% of them found a single time. The ten largest account for roughly 7% of the sample. Specimen: CD4+ T cells from blood buffy coats. These TCRs come from a human donor in good health.

The genes are TRBV6-1 and TRBJ2-7, with TRBD1 as a possible D gene (5 bases). Between the trimmed V and J ends, which lost 6 bases and 4 bases, there was a span of 16 bases. Germline V gene lookup returns CDR1 MNHNS and CDR2 SASEGT. CDR3 length: 14 amino acids. This CDR3 is CASRALGQGYEQYF. The CDR3 DNA is TGTGCCAGCAGGGCGTTAGGACAAGGGTACGAGCAGTACTTC.

This clone has just one count. The CDR3 reads CASSLARGYSYNEQFF. CDR3 bases: TGTGCCAGCAGTTTAGCCCGCGGCTACTCCTACAATGAGCAGTTCTTC. V gene TRBV27 combines with J gene TRBJ2-1, with D unresolved. The V and J ends lost 2 bases and 0 bases respectively, with 11 bases between them. The CDR3 has 16 residues. CDR1 MNHEY and CDR2 SMNVEV come from the germline V gene (reference sequence).

The rearrangement links TRBV10-3 to TRBJ2-2; 8 nucleotides agree with TRBD1. V trimming: 9 bases; J trimming: 7 bases; junction bases outside the gene matches: 4. This CDR3 contains 12 residues. Per the germline V gene, CDR1 is ENHRY and CDR2 is SYGVKD. CDR3 bases: TGTGCCATAGGACAGGGTGACGGGGAGCTGTTTTTT. This gives the protein CAIGQGDGELFF.

In DNA form, the CDR3 reads TGTGCCAGCAGTGTGGCAGAGACCCAGTACTTC. It is translated as CASSVAETQYF. This chain links TRBV6-1 with TRBJ2-5, with no clear D. V lost 4 bases, J lost 4 bases, and 4 bases lay in between. This CDR3 has 11 amino acids. Germline V gene sequence: CDR1 MNHNS, CDR2 SASEGT.

The chain uses TRBV6-1 and TRBJ2-7, with unresolved D. The CDR3 runs to 15 residues. The germline CDR1 and CDR2 sequences are MNHNS and SASEGT. The ends were cut back, 3 bases at V and 6 bases at J, with 18 bases in the middle. CDR3 protein: CASSESGTNPGEQYF. The CDR3 region has the DNA TGTGCCAGCAGTGAGTCCGGCACGAATCCGGGCGAGCAGTACTTC.

CDR3 in DNA: TGTGCCAGCAGCTTAGTAGTGTCTGGCTATGGCTACACCTTC. This translates into CASSLVVSGYGYTF. The V call is TRBV5-5, the J call TRBJ1-2; D is uncertain. CDR3 length equals 14 residues. The germline V gene encodes CDR1 SGHKS and CDR2 YYEKEE (reference sequence). Trimming stripped 2 bases from V and 4 bases from J, with 12 bases between.

This clone has only a few counts. The chain carries TRBV19 and TRBJ1-4; tentatively, D is TRBD1 (6 bases). V dropped 10 bases and J dropped 2 bases, with 14 bases sitting between them. The CDR3 contains 14 residues. The germline V gene encodes CDR1 LNHDA and CDR2 SQIVND (reference sequence). The CDR3: CATGRGRTNEKLFF. The CDR3 DNA sequence: TGTGCCACCGGCAGGGGAAGGACTAATGAAAAACTGTTTTTT.

The chain carries TRBV2 and TRBJ2-1; 13 bases fit TRBD2. The CDR3 consists of 20 residues. In germline, CDR1 is SNHLY, CDR2 FYNNEI. The V gene end was trimmed by 7 bases and the J gene end by 0 bases; junction bases not matched to a gene: 15. The CDR3 region has the DNA TGTGCCAGCACCTCCCACTTGGGGACTAGCGGGACTAGCTCCTACAATGAGCAGTTCTTC. This codes for CASTSHLGTSGTSSYNEQFF.

The genes are TRBV7-3 and TRBJ1-1, with TRBD1 identical over 10 bases. V lost 5 bases to trimming and J lost 5 bases; unmatched junction nucleotides: 8. This CDR3 spans 15 amino acids. CDR1 and CDR2 (germline): SGHTA, FQGTGA. The CDR3 spells CASSPTGGAATEAFF. CDR3 nucleotide sequence: TGTGCCAGCAGCCCGACAGGGGGCGCGGCGACTGAAGCTTTCTTT.

The V and J genes are TRBV7-3 and TRBJ2-1; 11 bases map to TRBD1. V dropped 5 bases and J dropped 4; count of bases not matched to a gene: 4. The germline V gene has CDR1 SGHTA and CDR2 FQGTGA. The CDR3 is 15 amino acids. The CDR3 protein is CASSHGQGAYNEQFF. In DNA, the CDR3 is TGTGCCAGCAGCCACGGACAGGGGGCATACAATGAGCAGTTCTTC.